The entry below gives a single T cell receptor (beta chain) sequence along with its context. Germline trimming cut 6 bases from V and 6 bases from J; bases unmatched to any gene: 17. The CDR3 consists of 17 residues. Germline V gene data show CDR1 as LGHDT and CDR2 as YNNKEL (reference sequence). These data are taken from a study of blood T cell repertoires in COVID-19. TCRdb's table, derived via immunoSEQ multiplex PCR, lists solely in-frame clones and lacks some. The sample yields some 29,000 clones, about four fifths seen once. Sequencing was done on a sample of peripheral blood. The gene calls are TRBV3-1 (or the pseudogene TRBV3-2) and TRBJ2-1; TRBD2 aligns across 7 bases. The TCR comes from a man aged 80 or over with active COVID-19. The CDR3 here is CASSPQLTSSPFNEQFF. The CDR3 DNA reads as TGTGCCAGCAGTCCTCAGTTGACTAGCAGTCCTTTCAATGAGCAGTTCTTC.